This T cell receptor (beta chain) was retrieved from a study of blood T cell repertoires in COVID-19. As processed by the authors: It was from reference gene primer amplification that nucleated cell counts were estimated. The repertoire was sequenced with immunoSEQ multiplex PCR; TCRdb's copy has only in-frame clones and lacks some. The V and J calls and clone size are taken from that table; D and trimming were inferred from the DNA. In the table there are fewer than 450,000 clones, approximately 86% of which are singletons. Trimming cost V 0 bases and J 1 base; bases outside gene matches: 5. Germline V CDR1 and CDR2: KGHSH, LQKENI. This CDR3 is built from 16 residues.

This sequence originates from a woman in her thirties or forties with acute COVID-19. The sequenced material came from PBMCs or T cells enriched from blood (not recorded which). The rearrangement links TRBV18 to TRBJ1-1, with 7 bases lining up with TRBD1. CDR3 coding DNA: TGTGCCAGCTCACCACCCGGGACAGCTACGAACACTGAAGCTTTCTTT. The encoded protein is CASSPPGTATNTEAFF.